Each of the 10 T cell receptor beta chains below was sequenced from the same sample in a study of technical replicates of blood from a few donors. Some clones are missing from TCRdb's copy, which holds only in-frame ones; the method was immunoSEQ multiplex PCR. The table lists over 90,000 clones, around 95% of them singletons. The sequenced sample was T cells isolated from PBMCs. The receptors derive from a human donor in good health.

This clone was seen only once. This rearrangement joins TRBV2 to TRBJ1-1; D is perhaps TRBD1 (5 bases). This CDR3 has 13 amino acids. CDR1 SNHLY and CDR2 FYNNEI come from the germline V gene. V lost 3 bases and J lost 5, with 10 bases in between. CDR3 sequence reads: CASSDRDWTEAFF. The CDR3 DNA is TGTGCCAGCAGTGACAGGGATTGGACTGAAGCTTTCTTT.

This sequence joins TRBV7-9 and TRBJ1-5; no firm D call. Looked up from germline, CDR1 is SEHNR and CDR2 is FQNEAQ (reference sequence). The CDR3 length is 15 residues. Trimming took 0 bases from V and 5 from J, leaving 11 bases between them. DNA of the CDR3: TGTGCCAGCAGCTTAGCGGGAGGAAGGGATCAGCCCCAGCATTTT. Translation: CASSLAGGRDQPQHF.

In its sample, this clone was seen once. The rearrangement uses TRBV13 and TRBJ2-7; 10 positions agree with TRBD2. The CDR3 is 14 amino acids. Unmatched junction bases numbered 5, after V lost 2 bases and J lost 7 bases. Germline CDR1 and CDR2: PRHDT and FYEKMQ (reference sequence). CDR3 in amino acids: CASSLSSGRVEQYF. DNA for the CDR3: TGTGCCAGCAGCTTATCCAGCGGGAGGGTTGAGCAGTACTTC.

V gene TRBV28 combines with J gene TRBJ2-7; maybe TRBD2 (5 bases). Trimming stripped 11 bases from V and 4 bases from J, with 15 bases between. The CDR3 covers 12 residues. Germline values: CDR1 MDHEN, CDR2 SYDVKM. The CDR3 loop reads CAASGFSYEQYF. The CDR3 DNA reads TGTGCCGCCTCGGGATTTTCTTACGAGCAGTACTTC.

This rearrangement joins TRBV15 to TRBJ1-4; D perhaps matches TRBD1 (5 bases). Deletions cut 5 bases from V and 4 bases from J, with 14 bases between. CDR3 size: 15 residues. Looked up from germline, CDR1 is LNHNV and CDR2 is YYDKDF (reference sequence). This CDR3 reads CATSPRQGYNEKLFF. CDR3 bases: TGTGCCACCAGCCCCCGCCAGGGCTATAATGAAAAACTGTTTTTT.

The chain links TRBV19 to TRBJ1-5; 9 nucleotides line up with TRBD1. The CDR3 loop spans 19 amino acids. Germline CDR1 is LNHDA and CDR2 is SQIVND (reference sequence). Trimming at V came to 1 base and at J to 0 bases, leaving 10 bases not matched to a gene. CDR3 amino acids: CASSIGTQGAGYSNQPQHF. Written as DNA, the CDR3 is TGTGCCAGTAGTATAGGGACACAGGGGGCAGGTTATAGCAATCAGCCCCAGCATTTT.

The chain is built from TRBV7-2 and TRBJ2-3, with 9 bases aligning to TRBD2. The CDR3 spans 16 residues. CDR1 SGHTA and CDR2 FQGNSA come from the germline V gene. Trimming took 5 bases from V and 7 from J; bases not matched to a gene: 13. CDR3 sequence (DNA): TGTGCCAGCAGCCCAGGGGCCGGGACTAGCCCACATACGCAGTATTTT. This sequence encodes CASSPGAGTSPHTQYF.

The chain links TRBV6-5 to TRBJ2-5, with 13 bases matching TRBD2. The CDR3 has 15 amino acids. The junction had 2 bases not matched to a gene; V was cut back by 2 bases and J by 5 bases. Germline CDR1 is MNHEY and CDR2 is SVGAGI. The CDR3 nucleotides read TGTGCCAGCAGTTACGGACTAGCGGGAGTGGAGACCCAGTACTTC. Amino acid sequence: CASSYGLAGVETQYF.

This rearrangement joins TRBV28 to TRBJ1-6; tentatively, D is TRBD1 (5 bases). The germline gives CDR1 MDHEN, CDR2 SYDVKM. V was cut by 7 bases and J by 6 bases, with 13 bases left in between. This CDR3 contains 14 residues. Here the CDR3 reads CASTVGRVNSPLHF. The CDR3 DNA sequence: TGTGCCAGCACAGTCGGCAGGGTTAATTCACCCCTCCACTTT.

The chain is built from TRBV28 and TRBJ1-1; tentative D call: TRBD1 (6 bases). CDR1 is MDHEN and CDR2 is SYDVKM in the germline V gene. With 4 bases removed from V and 1 base from J, the gap between germline ends came to 19 bases. This CDR3 contains 17 residues. CDR3 sequence reads: CASSYAPGDAKNTEAFF. Here the CDR3 DNA reads TGTGCCAGCAGTTACGCTCCAGGGGACGCGAAGAACACTGAAGCTTTCTTT.